This TCR beta chain was retrieved from a study of T cells in Graves' hyperthyroidism and ophthalmopathy. Amplified TCR beta CDR3 regions came from RNA transcripts. Primed by the HTBI set, a first-round RT-PCR was run on the TCR CDR3. TCRdb re-derived calls from the multiplex PCR reads in MiXCR, one entry per CDR3 protein. The data hold around 600,000 distinct CDR3 sequences, with 15% to 18% observed a single time. Turning to this clonotype: This may stem from a read error, because a much larger clone lies one nucleotide away.

Germline V gene sequence: CDR1 SGHAT, CDR2 FQNNGV. This CDR3 comprises 13 residues. The sequenced sample consisted of blood. The chain uses TRBV11-2 and TRBJ2-2, with D maybe TRBD2 (5 bases). The receptor's source is a woman between 25 and 40 years old with Graves' hyperthyroidism. CDR3 sequence: CASSLSHTGEPFF. In DNA, the CDR3 is TGTGCCAGCAGCTTAAGCCACACCGGGGAGCCGTTTTTT.